The present TCR beta chain was sequenced within a study of beta chain features in type 1 diabetes. The overall study: Comparable age, gender and cell yields were observed in patients relative to healthy donors. Whole-study results and caveats: When Type 1 diabetes patients were examined, their TCRB CDR3s proved moderately but significantly shorter in all four CD4+ subsets.

Expressed TCRB transcripts got sequenced, as all isolated RNA was reverse transcribed. Repertoires were generated with immunoSEQ multiplex PCR, while TCRdb's copy carries only in-frame clones and drops some. The table has 130,000 to 150,000 clones, about 13% seen once. CDR1 and CDR2 from the germline V gene are SEHNR and FQNEAQ (reference sequence). V lost 4 bases and J 1 base, leaving 6 bases between the germline ends. CDR3 length equals 13 residues. With regard to this clone: The antigen is unknown.

This clonotype was sampled from a man aged 18 to 29 with type 1 diabetes. Sequencing input: central memory CD4+ T cells from blood. The rearrangement uses TRBV7-9 and TRBJ2-3; D gene ambiguous. The CDR3, as DNA: TGTGCCAGCAGCTCCTCCGGCACAGATACGCAGTATTTT. Protein sequence: CASSSSGTDTQYF.